This TCR beta chain originates from a study of blood T cells in healthy people across ages. Study background: The capture of about one barcoded beta molecule per two T cells was achieved by template switching.

Then a second PCR, running roughly 7 to 11 cycles, was carried out with a sample-barcoded 5' primer and a J-beta primer mix. In TCRdb, the 5' RACE reads were re-called with MiXCR into one record per CDR3 protein. The data hold around 500,000 distinct CDR3 sequences, with roughly 48% observed a single time. The germline CDR1 and CDR2 sequences are MNHNY and SVGAGI (reference sequence). The CDR3 covers 16 residues. Trimming pared 2 bases from V and 8 bases from J, leaving 18 bases between. Study-wide results and caveats: While age rose, TCR beta diversity per million T cells dropped in a roughly linear way. The study found more naive CD4+ cells and higher diversity in long-lived than aged donors.

This clonotype was picked up a small number of times. Its target is unknown. Total RNA, at least 6 micrograms per sample, came from PBMCs. The TCR comes from a man older than 75 in good health. The genes are TRBV6-6 and TRBJ2-2; no reliable D call. Input material: blood. CDR3 DNA sequence: TGTGCCAGCAGTTACGCGGTAGGGCGGCCGCAAGGGGAGCTGTTTTTT. Its protein is CASSYAVGRPQGELFF.